This T cell receptor beta chain originates from a study of cytomegalovirus exposure and HLA in healthy donors. The PCR was carried out with 60 Vbeta primers and 13 Jbeta primers. Here immunoSEQ multiplex PCR was the method, and the copy in TCRdb shows in-frame clones only, minus some. In the table there are fewer than 250,000 clones, approximately 80% of which are singletons. Notes on this clone: The antigen is undetermined.

Points from the study as a whole: Cytomegalovirus status, reportedly, was diagnosed with high specificity and sensitivity by the classifier. In vitro confirmation showed three CMV-associated chains to be CMV antigen specific. Analysis performed later showed TCR beta chains linked to HLA being more clonally expanded than equally common others.

CDR3 size: 15 residues. J lost 0 bases, V lost 6 bases, and 5 bases had no gene match. The germline V gene has CDR1 LGHNT and CDR2 FRNRAP. This receptor was identified in a woman in her twenties or thirties in good health and CMV-seropositive. Specimen: PBMCs. The rearrangement uses TRBV12-5 and TRBJ1-3, with 7 bases fitting TRBD1. As DNA, the CDR3 is TGTGCTAGTGGCGGACAGGCCCCCTCTGGAAACACCATATATTTT. This sequence encodes CASGGQAPSGNTIYF.